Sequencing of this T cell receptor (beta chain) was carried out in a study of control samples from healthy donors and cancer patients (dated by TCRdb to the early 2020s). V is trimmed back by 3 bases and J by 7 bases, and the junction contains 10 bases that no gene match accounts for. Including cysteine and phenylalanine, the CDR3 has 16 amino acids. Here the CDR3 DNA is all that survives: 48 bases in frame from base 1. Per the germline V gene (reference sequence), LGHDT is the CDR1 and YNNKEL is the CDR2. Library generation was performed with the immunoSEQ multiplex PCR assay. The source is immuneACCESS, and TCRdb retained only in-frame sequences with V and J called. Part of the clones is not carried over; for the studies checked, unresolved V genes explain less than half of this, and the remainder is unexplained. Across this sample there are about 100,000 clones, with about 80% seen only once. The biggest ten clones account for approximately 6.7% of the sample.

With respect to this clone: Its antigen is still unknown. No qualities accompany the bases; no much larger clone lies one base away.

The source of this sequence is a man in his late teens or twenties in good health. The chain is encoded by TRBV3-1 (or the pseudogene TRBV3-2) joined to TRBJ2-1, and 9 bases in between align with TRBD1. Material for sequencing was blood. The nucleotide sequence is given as TGTGCCAGCAGCCATCTCGCCGGGACAGGGATAAATGAGCAGTTCTTC. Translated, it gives CASSHLAGTGINEQFF.